The text below deals with one T cell receptor beta chain. What it binds is not known. The sample originates from a study of cytomegalovirus exposure and HLA in healthy donors. Trimming shortened V by 2 bases and J by 8 bases, and 13 bases separated the two germline ends. Germline CDR1 MNHNY, CDR2 SVGAGI (reference sequence). The CDR3 spans 15 residues. The PCR used 60 Vbeta and 13 Jbeta primers. Repertoires were generated with immunoSEQ multiplex PCR, while TCRdb's copy carries only in-frame clones and drops some. In the table there are about 150,000 clones, around 74% of which are singletons. Study-level points and caveats: It was in a later analysis that TCR association rates were seen to vary by HLA locus, highest for DRB1 and lowest for HLA-C. Immune exposure information available was restricted to CMV serostatus.

The chain links TRBV6-6 to TRBJ1-6; D unclear. The sequenced sample consisted of PBMCs. The TCR comes from a man aged 50 or older in good health and CMV-seropositive. The CDR3 region has the DNA TGTGCCAGCAGTTACCTGGCAGCTCGGGATTCACCCCTCCACTTT. Translation: CASSYLAARDSPLHF.